This T cell receptor (beta chain) comes out of a study of beta chain features in type 1 diabetes. Study conclusions and caveats: Across all four CD4+ subsets, people with type 1 diabetes showed modestly shorter TCRB CDR3s.

Expressed TCRB transcripts were sequenced, since all the RNA that had been isolated was reverse transcribed. Profiling relied on immunoSEQ multiplex PCR, and the TCRdb table lists in-frame clones only, not all of them. The profile shows hundreds of thousands of clones, over 12% of them singletons. This clone was seen a handful of times. Its antigen is still unknown. The CDR3 loop spans 12 amino acids. Trimming shortened V by 8 bases and J by 4 bases, and 9 bases separated the two germline ends. Germline CDR1 reads MNHEY; CDR2 reads SVGAGI. This chain links TRBV6-5 with TRBJ2-1; D is unclear. This TCR was recovered from a man between 18 and 35 years old with type 1 diabetes. Sequencing was done on a sample of naive CD4+ T cells from blood. CDR3 sequence: CASRSQYNEQFF. The CDR3 DNA reads as TGTGCCAGCCGATCCCAATACAATGAGCAGTTCTTC.